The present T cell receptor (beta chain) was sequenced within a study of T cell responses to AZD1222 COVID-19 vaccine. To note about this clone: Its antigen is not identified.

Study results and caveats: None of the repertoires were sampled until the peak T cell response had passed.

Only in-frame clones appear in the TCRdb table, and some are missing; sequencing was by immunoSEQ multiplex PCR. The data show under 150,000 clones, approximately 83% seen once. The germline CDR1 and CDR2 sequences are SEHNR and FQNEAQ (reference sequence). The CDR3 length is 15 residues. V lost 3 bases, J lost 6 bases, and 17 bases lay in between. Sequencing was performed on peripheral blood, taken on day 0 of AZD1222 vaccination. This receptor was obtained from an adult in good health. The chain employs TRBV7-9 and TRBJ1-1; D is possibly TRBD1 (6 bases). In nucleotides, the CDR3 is TGTGCCAGCAGCTTTCGAGACGGGGGCACGGCTGAAGCTTTCTTT. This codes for CASSFRDGGTAEAFF.